What follows is one T cell receptor (beta chain) and its context. Recovered status in Cohort 3 required two negative PCRs, clearance, or symptom resolution. The data belong to a study of blood T cell repertoires in COVID-19. Per the original data handling: Nucleated cell number was recorded as an estimate derived from reference gene primer amplification. Clones were read by immunoSEQ multiplex PCR, and TCRdb kept only the in-frame ones, dropping some. V, J and clone size reflect that table, while D and trimming were determined from the DNA. The table has about 300,000 clones, under 90% seen once. The sequenced sample consisted of PBMCs or T cells enriched from blood (not recorded which). This TCR was recovered from a man aged 55 to 70 who had recovered from COVID-19.

The CDR3 nucleotides read TGTGCCAGCAGTGAAGACAGGGCTAAAAATGAAAAACTGTTTTTT. As protein: CASSEDRAKNEKLFF. The chain recombines TRBV6-1 with TRBJ1-4, with D perhaps TRBD1 (6 bases). Germline V gives CDR1 MNHNS, CDR2 SASEGT. This CDR3 contains 15 residues. Trimming took 1 base from V and 5 from J, leaving 11 bases between them.